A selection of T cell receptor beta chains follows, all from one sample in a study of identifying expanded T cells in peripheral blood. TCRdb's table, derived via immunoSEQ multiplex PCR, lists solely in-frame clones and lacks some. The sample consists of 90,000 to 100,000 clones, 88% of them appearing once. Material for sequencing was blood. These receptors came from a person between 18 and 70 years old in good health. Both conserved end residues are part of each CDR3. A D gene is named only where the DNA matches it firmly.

CDR3 protein: CASSRAGGVADTQYF; D gene: TRBD2; V gene: TRBV7-9; J gene: TRBJ2-3
CDR3 protein: CASTGDSGAFF; D gene: TRBD1; V gene: TRBV6-5; J gene: TRBJ1-1
CDR3 protein: CASSPGQGGVGEQFF; D gene: -; V gene: TRBV18; J gene: TRBJ2-1
CDR3 protein: CASSEEGASGSRTDTQYF; D gene: TRBD2; V gene: TRBV6-1; J gene: TRBJ2-3
CDR3 protein: CASSEQETQYF; D gene: -; V gene: TRBV7-3; J gene: TRBJ2-5
CDR3 protein: CASSGEGNYGYTF; D gene: -; V gene: TRBV6-1; J gene: TRBJ1-2
CDR3 protein: CASGQETPGTGELFF; D gene: -; V gene: TRBV2; J gene: TRBJ2-2
CDR3 protein: CASSGQGTNQPQHF; D gene: TRBD1; V gene: TRBV9; J gene: TRBJ1-5
CDR3 protein: CASSLGTGRDRNYGYTF; D gene: -; V gene: TRBV5-1; J gene: TRBJ1-2
CDR3 protein: CASSFLETENTGELFF; D gene: -; V gene: TRBV5-5; J gene: TRBJ2-2
CDR3 protein: CASSQGPQGDNEKLFF; D gene: TRBD1; V gene: TRBV4-2; J gene: TRBJ1-4
CDR3 protein: CASSHRYSNQPQHF; D gene: -; V gene: TRBV19; J gene: TRBJ1-5
CDR3 protein: CASRHSGVTQYF; D gene: -; V gene: TRBV7-9; J gene: TRBJ2-3
CDR3 protein: CASSLVKGLAQYEQYF; D gene: TRBD2; V gene: TRBV11-2; J gene: TRBJ2-7
CDR3 protein: CASSPPGQAYGYTF; D gene: TRBD1; V gene: TRBV18; J gene: TRBJ1-2
CDR3 protein: CASSLRDSPAKGYTF; D gene: TRBD1; V gene: TRBV19; J gene: TRBJ1-2
CDR3 protein: CASSLSLGEGSPLHF; D gene: -; V gene: TRBV5-1; J gene: TRBJ1-6
CDR3 protein: CASGHGQGQPQHF; D gene: TRBD1; V gene: TRBV12-5; J gene: TRBJ1-5
CDR3 protein: CASPIRHGYTF; D gene: -; V gene: TRBV7-9; J gene: TRBJ1-2
CDR3 protein: CASSFNTGGVKKLFF; D gene: TRBD1; V gene: TRBV11-2; J gene: TRBJ1-4
CDR3 protein: CASSLLGDLIDEQFF; D gene: -; V gene: TRBV5-1; J gene: TRBJ2-1
CDR3 protein: CASSAGRTDTQYF; D gene: -; V gene: TRBV6-1; J gene: TRBJ2-3
CDR3 protein: CASSLVVWEKLFF; D gene: -; V gene: TRBV5-5; J gene: TRBJ1-4
CDR3 protein: CASSPGGAYEQYF; D gene: TRBD2; V gene: TRBV11-3; J gene: TRBJ2-7
CDR3 protein: CASSQAAIASRVRMNTEAFF; D gene: -; V gene: TRBV4-2; J gene: TRBJ1-1
CDR3 protein: CASNNNARIGDSPLHF; D gene: -; V gene: TRBV28; J gene: TRBJ1-6
CDR3 protein: CSVDKTGGSYEQHF; D gene: TRBD1; V gene: TRBV29-1; J gene: TRBJ2-7
CDR3 protein: CASSLGRAGVGEQYF; D gene: TRBD2; V gene: TRBV5-4; J gene: TRBJ2-7
CDR3 protein: CASSQARGSGIQYF; D gene: -; V gene: TRBV4-3; J gene: TRBJ2-4
CDR3 protein: CASSYGSGGQPQHF; D gene: -; V gene: TRBV6-5; J gene: TRBJ1-5
CDR3 protein: CSPLHQETQYF; D gene: -; V gene: TRBV20-1; J gene: TRBJ2-5
CDR3 protein: CASSLLTSYGYTF; D gene: -; V gene: TRBV5-5; J gene: TRBJ1-2
CDR3 protein: CASSPPVTPSYEQYF; D gene: -; V gene: TRBV6-1; J gene: TRBJ2-7
CDR3 protein: CASSQEALATQYF; D gene: -; V gene: TRBV4-1; J gene: TRBJ2-3
CDR3 protein: CASSPEPRGYTF; D gene: -; V gene: TRBV18; J gene: TRBJ1-2
CDR3 protein: CASSSQTVSATNEKLFF; D gene: -; V gene: TRBV7-9; J gene: TRBJ1-4
CDR3 protein: CASSSGTENYGYTF; D gene: -; V gene: TRBV5-1; J gene: TRBJ1-2
CDR3 protein: CASRWGANTEAFF; D gene: -; V gene: TRBV19; J gene: TRBJ1-1
CDR3 protein: CASSLSPGPIQETQYF; D gene: -; V gene: TRBV28; J gene: TRBJ2-5
CDR3 protein: CASIQGALGKLFF; D gene: TRBD1; V gene: TRBV6-1; J gene: TRBJ1-4
CDR3 protein: CATSASGTASSYEQYF; D gene: TRBD1; V gene: TRBV15; J gene: TRBJ2-7
CDR3 protein: CASSRKNTEAFF; D gene: -; V gene: TRBV11-3; J gene: TRBJ1-1
CDR3 protein: CAIRGQGGEQYF; D gene: -; V gene: TRBV10-3; J gene: TRBJ2-7
CDR3 protein: CASGSGVYEQYF; D gene: -; V gene: TRBV12-5; J gene: TRBJ2-7
CDR3 protein: CASSLYQRTTDTQYF; D gene: -; V gene: TRBV5-4; J gene: TRBJ2-3
CDR3 protein: CSVVGRYTDTQYF; D gene: -; V gene: TRBV29-1; J gene: TRBJ2-3
CDR3 protein: CASSQDRYARFEKLFF; D gene: -; V gene: TRBV4-2; J gene: TRBJ1-4
CDR3 protein: CASSSGTHEQYF; D gene: -; V gene: TRBV7-2; J gene: TRBJ2-7
CDR3 protein: CASLSPTARTNSYNEQFF; D gene: -; V gene: TRBV2; J gene: TRBJ2-1
CDR3 protein: CASSVHPNSAYEQYF; D gene: -; V gene: TRBV9; J gene: TRBJ2-7
CDR3 protein: CASSSKQETQYF; D gene: -; V gene: TRBV2; J gene: TRBJ2-5
CDR3 protein: CASSTTIRGLSGANVLTF; D gene: -; V gene: TRBV19; J gene: TRBJ2-6
CDR3 protein: CASSSNSQGGTEAFF; D gene: -; V gene: TRBV27; J gene: TRBJ1-1
CDR3 protein: CASSFGRYNEQFF; D gene: -; V gene: TRBV6-5; J gene: TRBJ2-1
CDR3 protein: CASHRLGEEQYF; D gene: -; V gene: TRBV10-2; J gene: TRBJ2-7
CDR3 protein: CASSLGQGDNTEAFF; D gene: TRBD1; V gene: TRBV5-8; J gene: TRBJ1-1
CDR3 protein: CASSYGTGRNTEAFF; D gene: TRBD1; V gene: TRBV27; J gene: TRBJ1-1
CDR3 protein: CASGLVLGTGYSNQPQHF; D gene: TRBD1; V gene: TRBV12-5; J gene: TRBJ1-5
CDR3 protein: CSVEGPTVGRYTQYF; D gene: -; V gene: TRBV29-1; J gene: TRBJ2-3
CDR3 protein: CASSQDRGARQPQHF; D gene: TRBD1; V gene: TRBV4-3; J gene: TRBJ1-5